The 16 T cell receptor beta chains below were found in one sample sequenced in a study of cytomegalovirus exposure and HLA in healthy donors. The PCR was carried out with 60 Vbeta primers and 13 Jbeta primers. Sequencing used immunoSEQ multiplex PCR; TCRdb keeps in-frame clones, though not all of them. The sample holds 95,000 to 110,000 clones, 60% to 75% seen once. The sample taken for sequencing was PBMCs. These receptors all come from a man under 40 in good health and CMV-seronegative.

The chain couples TRBV30 to TRBJ2-5, with 9 bases fitting TRBD1. V trimming: 3 bases; J trimming: 2 bases; junction bases outside the gene matches: 13. CDR1 is GTSNPN and CDR2 is SVGIG in the germline V gene (reference sequence). CDR3 length equals 17 residues. CDR3 region: CAWRTWTGETKQETQYF. The CDR3 DNA reads TGTGCCTGGAGGACGTGGACAGGGGAGACTAAGCAAGAGACCCAGTACTTC.

The chain uses TRBV4-2 and TRBJ2-3, with D possibly being TRBD2 (7 bases). The CDR3 has 19 residues. The V end was cut by 1 base, the J end by 4 bases, with 24 bases between. CDR1 and CDR2 from the germline V gene are LGHNA and YNFKEQ. Written as DNA, the CDR3 is TGTGCCAGCAGCCAAGTAGATGGGCGTGTCAGGGGAGGGCCAGATACGCAGTATTTT. Amino acid sequence: CASSQVDGRVRGGPDTQYF.

The gene calls are TRBV15 and TRBJ1-5; D gene uncertain. The V gene's germline CDR1 is LNHNV and CDR2 YYDKDF (reference sequence). V shed 4 bases and J shed 0 bases, with 13 bases lying between them. The CDR3 covers 16 residues. CDR3 loop: CATSNSGSNSNQPQHF. Here the CDR3 DNA reads TGTGCCACCAGCAACTCCGGGAGTAATAGCAATCAGCCCCAGCATTTT.

The chain links TRBV29-1 to TRBJ2-5; D perhaps matches TRBD1 (5 bases). Near its end, the DNA agrees better with TRBJ2-7, so the J call may be wrong. Germline V gene sequence: CDR1 SQVTM, CDR2 ANQGSEA. This CDR3 region has 14 residues. The CDR3 nucleotides are TGCAGCGTTGAAGATAGGGGCAGCTCCTACGAGCAGTACTTC. It translates to CSVEDRGSSYEQYF.

V gene TRBV28 combines with J gene TRBJ1-1; 10 bases line up with TRBD1. This CDR3 region has 14 residues. The V segment lost 5 bases and the J segment 11 bases; nucleotides outside the gene matches: 11. The germline gives CDR1 MDHEN, CDR2 SYDVKM. The CDR3 is CASSVPGQGKRAFF. CDR3 DNA: TGTGCCAGCAGTGTACCGGGACAGGGGAAAAGGGCTTTCTTT.

The gene calls are TRBV6-6 and TRBJ2-1, with 9 bases identical to TRBD2. Trimming cost V 5 bases and J 3 bases; bases outside gene matches: 5. The CDR3 totals 15 residues. Germline CDR1 MNHNY, CDR2 SVGAGI (reference sequence). CDR3: CASSPAGGLYNEQFF. Written as DNA, the CDR3 is TGTGCCAGCAGTCCAGCGGGGGGCCTCTACAATGAGCAGTTCTTC.

The chain joins TRBV5-1 to TRBJ2-1; TRBD1 matches at 10 bases. The trim removed 4 bases at V and 5 bases at J, leaving 6 bases unmatched. The CDR3 consists of 15 residues. CDR1 is SGHRS, CDR2 YFSETQ, per germline. CDR3: CASSTGTGVDNEQFF. Written as DNA, the CDR3 is TGCGCCAGCAGCACCGGGACAGGGGTAGACAATGAGCAGTTCTTC.

The chain joins TRBV7-9 to TRBJ1-2; no clear D. The germline V and J ends were trimmed by 8 bases and 4 bases, with 14 bases remaining between them. From germline, CDR1 is SEHNR and CDR2 FQNEAQ (reference sequence). The CDR3 totals 13 residues. CDR3 amino acids: CASRDGKSYGYTF. In DNA form, the CDR3 reads TGTGCCAGCCGGGATGGGAAGAGCTATGGCTACACCTTC.

This clone showed up just once. The chain recombines TRBV5-1 with TRBJ2-1; 11 bases are shared with TRBD2. Germline lookup yields CDR1 SGHRS and CDR2 YFSETQ. The CDR3 has 15 residues. After removal of 0 bases from V and 9 bases from J, the junction contained 5 bases not matched to a gene. DNA for the CDR3: TGCGCCAGCAGCTTGGAACTAGCGGGAGTCGCTGAGCAGTTCTTC. Its protein product is CASSLELAGVAEQFF.

This clone was detected only once. The chain couples TRBV6-6 to TRBJ2-7, with 7 bases aligning to TRBD2. Per germline, CDR1 MNHNY and CDR2 SVGAGI (reference sequence). The V segment lost 2 bases and the J segment 4 bases; nucleotides outside the gene matches: 5. The length of the CDR3 is 14 residues. The CDR3 loop reads CASSYHHGGYEQYF. The CDR3 DNA follows: TGTGCCAGCAGTTACCACCACGGGGGGTACGAGCAGTACTTC.

The V and J genes are TRBV2 and TRBJ2-7, with D perhaps TRBD1 (6 bases). Germline V lookup: CDR1 SNHLY, CDR2 FYNNEI. Between the trimmed V and J ends, which lost 10 bases and 4 bases, there was a span of 14 bases. The CDR3 length is 12 residues. CDR3 coding DNA: TGTGCCACCTCAGGGGTCGGGTACGAGCAGTACTTC. It specifies CATSGVGYEQYF.

The rearrangement uses TRBV7-9 and TRBJ2-5; 7 bases line up with TRBD2. The CDR3 is made up of 16 amino acids. Germline V gives CDR1 SEHNR, CDR2 FQNEAQ (reference sequence). The V and J ends lost 3 bases and 2 bases, in that order; junction bases with no gene match: 9. CDR3 sequence: CASSFPSGGMQETQYF. CDR3 sequence (DNA): TGTGCCAGCAGCTTCCCTAGCGGAGGGATGCAAGAGACCCAGTACTTC. Together with reference TRBV7-9 and TRBJ2-5, the CDR3 gives the full variable domain: DTGVSQNPRHKITKRGQNVTFRCDPISEHNRLYWYRQTLGQGPEFLTYFQNEAQLEKSRLLSDRFSAERPKGSFSTLEIQRTEQGDSAMYLCASSFPSGGMQETQYFGPGTRLLVL.

A word on this clone: Sequence at one end of the junction differs from germline and may be a read error. The J gene is TRBJ2-7, the V gene TRBV5-4; TRBD2 agrees at 7 bases. Germline values: CDR1 SGHNT, CDR2 YYREEE (reference sequence). There are 15 residues in the CDR3. The chain's CDR3 is CASRLDVLANDEQYF. The CDR3 DNA reads TGTGCCAGCAGGTTGGACGTACTAGCGAATGACGAGCAGTACTTC.

The chain carries TRBV9 and TRBJ2-7; tentatively, D is TRBD2 (6 bases). There are 14 residues in the CDR3. V lost 3 bases and J 3 bases, leaving 13 bases between the germline ends. Looked up from germline, CDR1 is SGDLS and CDR2 is YYNGEE. The CDR3: CASSGGLANYEQYF. In DNA, the CDR3 is TGTGCCAGCAGCGGGGGACTGGCTAACTACGAGCAGTACTTC.

V and J are TRBV7-9 and TRBJ2-2, with D uncertain. V was pared by 3 bases and J by 7 bases, with 6 bases between. The germline CDR1 and CDR2 sequences are SEHNR and FQNEAQ (reference sequence). The CDR3 is 12 amino acids. CDR3 sequence reads: CASSFPVGELFF. The CDR3 DNA reads as TGTGCCAGCAGCTTCCCGGTCGGGGAGCTGTTTTTT.

The chain has TRBV6-5 and TRBJ1-4; D is perhaps TRBD1 (6 bases). The CDR3 sequence is 14 residues long. V gave up 6 bases and J gave up 7 bases, with 15 bases separating them. The germline V gene has CDR1 MNHEY and CDR2 SVGAGI. The CDR3 protein is CASRARQAGEKLFF. The CDR3 nucleotides are TGTGCCAGCAGAGCCAGACAGGCCGGTGAAAAACTGTTTTTT.